This TCR beta chain was sequenced in a study of identical twins. Study-level results: In cord blood, abundant beta clonotypes had fewer insertions; memory showed no trend. Conclusions were based on cross-sectional statistical analysis, without following the same donors. Where out-of-frame alpha sequences were twin-shared, they showed excess low generation probability.

MiXCR was run by TCRdb on the 5' RACE reads, yielding one entry per CDR3 protein. The sample lists approximately 620,000 distinct CDR3 sequences, 8% to 9% occurring once. V shed 0 bases and J 5 bases; nucleotides not matched to a gene: 6. CDR3 length equals 16 residues. This clonotype was picked up many times. Its antigen remains unknown. All donors comprised healthy Caucasians. The same data also went into a second study, on yellow fever vaccine responses in identical twins.

The clonotype originates from a woman between 18 and 30 years old in good health. The chain employs TRBV12-3 or TRBV12-4 and TRBJ1-2; 10 nucleotides line up with TRBD1. Specimen: PBMCs. CDR3 region: CASSLARTGGSYGYTF. As DNA, the CDR3 is TGTGCCAGCAGTTTAGCCCGGACAGGGGGAAGTTATGGCTACACCTTC.